The 5 T cell receptor beta chains listed next were all sequenced from one sample in a study of OX40 agonist ivuxolimab in advanced cancers. The data were produced by immunoSEQ multiplex PCR, yet TCRdb's version contains in-frame clones alone and is incomplete. The table has about 68,000 clones, approximately 82% seen once. The sequenced sample was CD4+ or CD8+ T cells sorted from blood, obtained in a trial of the OX40 agonist ivuxolimab. Receptors originate from an adult with an advanced solid tumor such as melanoma, head and neck, liver or kidney cancer.

The rearrangement joins TRBV30 to TRBJ2-1; 9 positions agree with TRBD1. The CDR3 length is 13 residues. V dropped 5 bases and J dropped 4; count of bases not matched to a gene: 3. The germline V gene has CDR1 GTSNPN and CDR2 SVGIG (reference sequence). CDR3 sequence reads: CAWDRGEYNEQFF. As DNA, the CDR3 is TGTGCCTGGGACAGGGGGGAATACAATGAGCAGTTCTTC.

The chain carries TRBV5-4 and TRBJ2-5; TRBD2 matches at 8 bases. V lost 4 bases, J lost 5 bases, and 10 bases stayed unmatched. CDR3 length equals 15 residues. From germline, CDR1 is SGHNT and CDR2 YYREEE (reference sequence). CDR3 residues: CASSGAGALRETQYF. CDR3 in DNA: TGTGCCAGCAGCGGAGCGGGAGCCCTCCGGGAGACCCAGTACTTC.

The chain is built from TRBV5-5 and TRBJ1-5; a possible D gene is TRBD1 (5 bases). This CDR3 is 14 amino acids long. Trimming left V 0 bases short and J 6 bases short, with 10 bases between. Germline assignment: CDR1 SGHKS and CDR2 YYEKEE (reference sequence). Here the CDR3 DNA reads TGTGCCAGCAGCTTGGTACAGGATGGTCAGCCCCAGCATTTT. Its translation: CASSLVQDGQPQHF.

This sequence joins TRBV9 and TRBJ2-5, with a tentative D call TRBD2 (5 bases). This CDR3 has 15 residues. The V gene lost 0 bases and the J gene lost 2 bases, with 11 bases spanning the gap. Germline V gene data show CDR1 as SGDLS and CDR2 as YYNGEE. CDR3 coding DNA: TGTGCCAGCAGCGTAGGGCGGGTGAGGCAAGAGACCCAGTACTTC. It translates to CASSVGRVRQETQYF.

The chain combines TRBV27 with TRBJ2-2, with D perhaps matching TRBD2 (6 bases). This CDR3 comprises 16 residues. The germline CDR1 and CDR2 sequences are MNHEY and SMNVEV (reference sequence). The ends were cut back, 3 bases at V and 3 bases at J, with 14 bases in the middle. CDR3 sequence reads: CASSLVGGRYTGELFF. DNA for the CDR3: TGTGCCAGCAGTTTGGTGGGAGGCCGTTACACCGGGGAGCTGTTTTTT.